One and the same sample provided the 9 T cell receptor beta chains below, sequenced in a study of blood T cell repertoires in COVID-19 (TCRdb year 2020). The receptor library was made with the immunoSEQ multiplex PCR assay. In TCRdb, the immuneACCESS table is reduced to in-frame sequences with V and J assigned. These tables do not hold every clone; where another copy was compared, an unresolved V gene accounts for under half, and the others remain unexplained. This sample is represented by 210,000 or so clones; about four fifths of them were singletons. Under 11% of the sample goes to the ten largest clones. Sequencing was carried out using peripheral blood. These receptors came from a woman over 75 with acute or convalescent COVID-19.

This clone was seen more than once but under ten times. The CDR3: CASSFLAGVGELFF. CDR3 in DNA: TGTGCCAGCAGTTTCCTAGCGGGAGTCGGGGAGCTGTTTTTT. The rearrangement uses TRBV11-2 and TRBJ2-2; 10 bases align to TRBD2. V dropped 6 bases and J dropped 7; count of bases not matched to a gene: 5. CDR1 and CDR2 from the germline V gene are SGHAT and FQNNGV. The CDR3 extends over 14 amino acids.

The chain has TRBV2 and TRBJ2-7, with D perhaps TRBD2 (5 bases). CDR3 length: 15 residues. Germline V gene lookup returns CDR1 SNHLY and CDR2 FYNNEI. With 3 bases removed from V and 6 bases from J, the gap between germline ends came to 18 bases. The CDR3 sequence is CASSDRLFRGLEQYF. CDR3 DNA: TGTGCCAGCAGTGATAGACTGTTTCGGGGTCTCGAGCAGTACTTC.

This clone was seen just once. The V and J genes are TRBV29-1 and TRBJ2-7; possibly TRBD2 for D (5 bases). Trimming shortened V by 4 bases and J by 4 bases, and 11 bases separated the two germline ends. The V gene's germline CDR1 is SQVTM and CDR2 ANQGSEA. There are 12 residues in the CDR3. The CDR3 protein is CSVGSGQYEQYF. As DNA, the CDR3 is TGCAGCGTTGGGAGCGGCCAATACGAGCAGTACTTC.

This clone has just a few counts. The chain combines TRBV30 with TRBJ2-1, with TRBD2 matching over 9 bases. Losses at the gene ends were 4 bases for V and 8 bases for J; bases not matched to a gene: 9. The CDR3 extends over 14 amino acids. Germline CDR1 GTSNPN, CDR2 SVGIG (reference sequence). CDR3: CAWTRTSVIDEQFF. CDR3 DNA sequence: TGTGCCTGGACAAGGACTAGCGTCATCGATGAGCAGTTCTTC.

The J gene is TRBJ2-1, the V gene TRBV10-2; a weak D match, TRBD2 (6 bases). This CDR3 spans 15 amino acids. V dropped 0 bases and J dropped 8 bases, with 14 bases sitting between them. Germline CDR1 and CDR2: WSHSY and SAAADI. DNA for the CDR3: TGCGCCAGCAGTGAGTCGACGGGAGTAACCGATGAGCAGTTCTTC. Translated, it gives CASSESTGVTDEQFF.

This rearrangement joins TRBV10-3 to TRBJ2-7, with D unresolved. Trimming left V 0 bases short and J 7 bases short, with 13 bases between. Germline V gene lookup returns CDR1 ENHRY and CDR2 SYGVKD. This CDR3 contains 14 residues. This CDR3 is CAISESVMVGEQYF. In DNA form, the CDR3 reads TGTGCCATCAGTGAGTCTGTCATGGTCGGGGAGCAGTACTTC.

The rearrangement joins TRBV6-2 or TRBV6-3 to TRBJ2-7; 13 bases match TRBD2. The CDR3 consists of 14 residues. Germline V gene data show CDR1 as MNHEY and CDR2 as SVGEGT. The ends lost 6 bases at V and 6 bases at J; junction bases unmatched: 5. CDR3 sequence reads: CASSFGLAGVEQYF. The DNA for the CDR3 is TGTGCCAGCAGCTTCGGACTAGCGGGGGTCGAGCAGTACTTC.

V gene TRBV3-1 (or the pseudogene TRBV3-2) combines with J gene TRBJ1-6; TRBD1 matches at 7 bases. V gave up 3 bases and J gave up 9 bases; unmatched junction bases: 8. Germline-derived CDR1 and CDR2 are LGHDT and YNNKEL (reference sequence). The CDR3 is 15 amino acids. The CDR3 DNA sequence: TGTGCCAGCAGCCAGAGACAGGGAATCGGTTCACCCCTCCACTTT. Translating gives CASSQRQGIGSPLHF.

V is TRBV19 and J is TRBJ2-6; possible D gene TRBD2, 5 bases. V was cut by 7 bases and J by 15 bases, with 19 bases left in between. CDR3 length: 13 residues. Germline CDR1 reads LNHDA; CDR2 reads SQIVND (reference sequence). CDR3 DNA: TGTGCCAGTACCCCCGGGGAGACGGGCGCCCTGACTTTC. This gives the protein CASTPGETGALTF.